The rows below give T cell receptor beta chains drawn from one sample of a study of blood T cell repertoires in COVID-19. Clones were read by immunoSEQ multiplex PCR, and TCRdb kept only the in-frame ones, dropping some. This sample yields fewer than 65,000 clones, of which 65% to 90% are seen a single time; roughly 1.3% belongs to the top ten. The sample was peripheral blood. The receptors were sampled from a man in his fifties or sixties with acute or convalescent COVID-19. The CDR3 runs from the conserved cysteine through the conserved F or W. Each record gives: V gene, D gene, clone size, J gene, CDR3 protein, CDR3 DNA. A D gene is named only where the DNA matches it firmly. Clone size is not always given. Where it is, it says once, few, many or a class for expanded clones.

>TRBV19|.|.|TRBJ2-2
CASDKTNTGELFF
TGTGCCAGTGACAAGACAAACACCGGGGAGCTGTTTTTT
>TRBV27|.|.|TRBJ1-3
CASSLARGGNTIYF
TGTGCCAGCAGTCTGGCCCGAGGGGGAAACACCATATATTTT
>TRBV10-2|TRBD1|.|TRBJ1-5
CASSQRSRDSDYSNQPQHF
TGCGCCAGCAGCCAAAGATCCCGGGACAGTGATTATAGCAATCAGCCCCAGCATTTT
>TRBV11-3|.|.|TRBJ2-2
CASNEQGVDTGELFF
TGTGCCAGCAACGAACAGGGCGTGGACACCGGGGAGCTGTTTTTT
>TRBV5-4|.|.|TRBJ2-7
CASSSPSGSYEQYF
TGTGCCAGCAGTTCGCCTTCAGGCTCCTACGAGCAGTACTTC
>TRBV2|TRBD1|.|TRBJ2-7
CASRKNQGVSQNSYEQYF
TGTGCCAGCAGGAAAAACCAGGGGGTTTCTCAAAACTCCTACGAGCAGTACTTC
>TRBV9|.|.|TRBJ2-1
CASSDRPPPSGEQFF
TGTGCCAGCAGCGACAGACCACCCCCCAGTGGTGAGCAGTTCTTC
>TRBV28|.|.|TRBJ1-6
CASGHSNNSPLHF
TGTGCCAGCGGCCACAGCAATAATTCACCCCTCCACTTT
>TRBV5-5|TRBD1|.|TRBJ2-7
CASSLSGTAPYEQYF
TGTGCCAGCAGCTTGTCCGGGACAGCGCCCTACGAGCAGTACTTC
>TRBV9|.|.|TRBJ1-2
CASSVGQVTYGYTF
TGTGCCAGCAGCGTAGGACAGGTGACCTATGGCTACACCTTC
>TRBV7-2|.|.|TRBJ2-7
CASSSRVSSYEQYF
TGTGCCAGCAGCTCGAGGGTAAGCTCCTACGAGCAGTACTTC
>TRBV9|.|.|TRBJ2-7
CASSQGLANYEQYF
TGTGCCAGCAGCCAAGGGCTAGCGAATTACGAGCAGTACTTC
>TRBV5-4|.|.|TRBJ2-1
CASSPPRGSYNEQFF
TGTGCCAGCAGTCCCCCGCGGGGTTCCTACAATGAGCAGTTCTTC
>TRBV4-1|.|.|TRBJ1-1
CASSQDMRAEAFF
TGCGCCAGCAGCCAAGATATGAGGGCTGAAGCTTTCTTT
>TRBV4-3|.|.|TRBJ1-2
CASSQDAANYGYTF
TGCGCCAGCAGCCAAGATGCAGCTAACTATGGCTACACCTTC
>TRBV7-2|.|.|TRBJ2-7
CASSSQGTVQYF
TGTGCCAGCAGCTCACAGGGAACGGTGCAGTACTTC
>TRBV6-1|.|.|TRBJ2-3
CASSEALLADTQYF
TGTGCCAGCAGTGAAGCGCTTTTAGCAGATACGCAGTATTTT
>TRBV7-9|.|.|TRBJ1-2
CASSNYNYGYTF
TGTGCCAGCAGCAATTATAACTATGGCTACACCTTC
>TRBV4-2|TRBD2|.|TRBJ2-1
CASSQVAASGSHEQFF
TGTGCCAGCAGTCAGGTGGCGGCTAGCGGGAGCCATGAGCAGTTCTTC
>TRBV7-2|.|.|TRBJ2-5
CASSRTSQETQYF
TGTGCCAGCAGCAGGACTTCCCAAGAGACCCAGTACTTC
>TRBV2|TRBD2|.|TRBJ2-4
CASSVVSGSGKRF
TGTGCCAGCAGTGTAGTGAGCGGGAGCGGTAAACGCTTC
>TRBV19|TRBD2|.|TRBJ2-7
CASTSGGTYEQYF
TGTGCCAGTACCAGCGGGGGGACCTACGAGCAGTACTTC
>TRBV4-2|TRBD2|.|TRBJ2-7
CASSQETSGGREQYF
TGTGCCAGCAGCCAAGAGACTAGCGGGGGTCGCGAGCAGTACTTC
>TRBV3-1/TRBV3-2|.|.|TRBJ1-6
CASSLPGDPRDSPLHF
TGTGCCAGCAGCCTCCCGGGGGACCCGCGGGATTCACCCCTCCACTTT
>TRBV7-8|TRBD2|few|TRBJ2-1
CASSLTSGGPSYNEQFF
TGTGCCAGCAGCCTAACTAGCGGGGGGCCCTCCTACAATGAGCAGTTCTTC
>TRBV23-1|TRBD1|.|TRBJ1-5
CASGYAGTGCQPQHF
TGCGCCAGCGGTTACGCCGGGACAGGGTGTCAGCCCCAGCATTTT
>TRBV27|.|.|TRBJ1-3
CASSATGISIGNTIYF
TGTGCCAGCAGTGCTACAGGGATATCAATTGGAAACACCATATATTTT
>TRBV2|TRBD1|.|TRBJ2-7
CASLDRGLPSYEQYF
TGTGCCAGCCTTGACAGGGGGCTTCCCTCCTACGAGCAGTACTTC
>TRBV18|TRBD1|.|TRBJ1-5
CASSPDRGSSNQPQHF
TGTGCCAGCTCACCTGACAGGGGTAGTAGCAATCAGCCCCAGCATTTT
>TRBV7-2|.|.|TRBJ1-3
CASSLQGTGNTIYF
TGTGCCAGCAGCTTACAGGGGACCGGAAACACCATATATTTT
>TRBV5-1|.|.|TRBJ2-3
CASSLVVQNTDTQYF
TGCGCCAGCAGCTTGGTAGTACAGAACACAGATACGCAGTATTTT
>TRBV5-1|.|.|TRBJ1-1
CASSLASGMNTEAFF
TGCGCCAGCAGCTTGGCGTCAGGGATGAACACTGAAGCTTTCTTT